This is a list of T cell receptor beta chains from one sample in a study of blood T cell repertoires in COVID-19. The assay was immunoSEQ multiplex PCR, and TCRdb's table has in-frame clones only and misses some. Of approximately 400,000 clones in the sample, over 65% were seen once. Input material: peripheral blood. All receptors derive from a human donor with acute or convalescent COVID-19. The donor label of this sample is uncertain. CDR3s include the opening cysteine and the closing phenylalanine or tryptophan. Each record gives: J gene, V gene, clone size, D gene, CDR3 protein, CDR3 DNA. The D gene is left open where the match is weak. Expanded clones get a size class; other rows say once, few or many, or leave the size out.

>TRBJ1-2|TRBV5-6|.|.
CASSLKQAGYYGYTF
TGTGCCAGCAGCTTGAAGCAAGCGGGGTACTATGGCTACACCTTC
>TRBJ2-7|TRBV5-4|few|.
CASSRTPAGEQYF
TGTGCCAGCAGCCGTACCCCTGCGGGCGAGCAGTACTTC
>TRBJ1-5|TRBV30|.|TRBD1
CAWSVQGTGGNQPQHF
TGTGCCTGGAGTGTACAGGGGACAGGGGGGAATCAGCCCCAGCATTTT
>TRBJ1-2|TRBV7-9|.|.
CASSLQGYYGYTF
TGTGCCAGCAGCTTACAGGGTTACTATGGCTACACCTTC
>TRBJ2-5|TRBV7-9|once|TRBD1
CASSLVRGKSQETQYF
TGTGCCAGCAGCTTAGTCAGGGGGAAATCCCAAGAGACCCAGTACTTC
>TRBJ2-7|TRBV2|once|TRBD1
CASSERRQGHVEQYF
TGTGCCAGCAGTGAACGACGACAGGGTCACGTTGAGCAGTACTTC
>TRBJ1-2|TRBV5-1|once|TRBD1
CASSLAPTGGGYGYTF
TGCGCCAGCAGCTTGGCCCCTACAGGGGGCGGCTATGGCTACACCTTC
>TRBJ1-5|TRBV12-3/TRBV12-4|.|.
CASSTRRGGPQHF
TGTGCCAGCAGTACAAGGCGCGGGGGGCCCCAGCATTTT
>TRBJ1-1|TRBV6-5|.|TRBD1
CASNSGGTEAFF
TGTGCCAGCAACTCAGGGGGCACTGAAGCTTTCTTT
>TRBJ2-1|TRBV4-1|.|TRBD2
CASSSSGRAGYNEQFF
TGCGCCAGCAGCTCTAGCGGGAGGGCTGGATACAATGAGCAGTTCTTC
>TRBJ2-1|TRBV19|.|TRBD2
CASSIWGLAGGNEQFF
TGTGCCAGTAGTATCTGGGGACTAGCGGGAGGCAATGAGCAGTTCTTC
>TRBJ1-1|TRBV15|.|TRBD1
CATSRAGGSAEAFF
TGTGCCACCAGCAGAGCAGGGGGCAGCGCTGAAGCTTTCTTT
>TRBJ2-7|TRBV27|.|TRBD1
CASSPLSLGTVGNTNSYEQYF
TGTGCCAGCAGTCCTCTCTCCCTCGGGACAGTCGGTAACACCAACTCCTACGAGCAGTACTTC
>TRBJ2-1|TRBV5-6|many|TRBD2
CASSASSGRVDEQFF
TGTGCCAGCAGCGCGAGTAGCGGGAGGGTCGATGAGCAGTTCTTC